The T cell receptor (beta chain) under discussion was sequenced for a study of blood T cell repertoires in COVID-19 (dated by TCRdb to between 2020 and 2021). About the full investigation: Samples covering the acute and convalescent phases of COVID-19 were provided by collaborators in the United States, Italy and Spain. Where available, HLA class I and class II types were taken from metadata supplied by the sample provider and were not determined by assay-based typing. Nearly every sample came with metadata listing a de-identified subject ID, COVID-19 status, age in years and sex. Subjects who had been exposed to COVID-19, were actively infected with it, or had recovered from it provided the deeply sampled blood TCRbeta repertoires that made up the dataset. The samples were drawn from the first 160 participants of the ongoing ImmuneRACE study and from some 1,300 subjects provided by 6 global collaborators. The repertoires were made available in a free public database intended to serve as a resource for research on the immune response to SARS-CoV-2. The prospective study material was composed of cDNA or gDNA derived from T cells, B-cell-depleted T cells, or PBMCs. Broad study findings and their caveats: Clinical and demographic metadata were provided uncurated, with the amount varying by source and participant.

CDR1 SGHNT and CDR2 YYREEE were looked up in the germline V gene (reference sequence). Trimming at the junction amounts to 4 bases on V and 0 bases on J, and the germline ends lie 11 bases apart. The CDR3 contains 14 residues, cysteine and phenylalanine counted. The read is trimmed to its CDR3 DNA, 42 bases read in frame from base 1. A word on this clone: The antigen it binds to is not known. The record has no base qualities; no much larger clone is one base away.

Samples from volunteer blood donors who had recovered from COVID-19 were contributed by a second Seattle source. The collaborating institutions used their own protocols to collect whole blood in K2EDTA tubes. For TCRbeta analysis, collaborators shipped samples in one of three forms: frozen whole blood, isolated PBMCs, or DNA extracted from either of those sample types. TCRbeta CDR3 regions were amplified from genomic DNA by means of the immunoSEQ Assay, a bias-controlled multiplex PCR. Per the source publication's procedure: Nucleated cell counts per sample were estimated from amplification of reference gene primers within the assay. To quantify the absolute abundance of each unique TCRbeta CDR3 rearrangement, sequence reads were collapsed and filtered. Productive Simpson clonality was computed per sample as the square root of Simpson's diversity index over productive rearrangements. Imported from immuneACCESS, the table was reduced by TCRdb to in-frame sequences with V and J called. These copies leave out some clones; in studies compared against another copy, an unresolved V gene accounts for under half, and the cause of the remainder is not known. D and trimming come from the DNA, and the V and J calls and clone size come from that table. The sample contains 130,000 to 150,000 clones, under 90% of them found a single time. The ten largest clones capture 3.5% of the sample.

The receptor was derived from a man in his 70s who had recovered from COVID-19. The chain employs TRBV5-4 and TRBJ2-7; possibly the D gene is TRBD1, per 5 matching bases. The sequenced material came from peripheral blood. The CDR3 region has the sequence CASSSSGNSYEQYF. The sequenced DNA: TGTGCCAGCAGCAGTTCAGGGAACTCCTACGAGCAGTACTTC.